This TCR beta chain was profiled in a study of control samples from healthy donors and cancer patients. The assay was immunoSEQ multiplex PCR, and TCRdb's table has in-frame clones only and misses some. In the table there are under 100,000 clones, around 90% of which are singletons. J was trimmed by 5 bases and V by 6 bases; bases with no gene match: 11. Germline loops: CDR1 LNHDA, CDR2 SQIVND (reference sequence). The CDR3 extends over 16 amino acids. Sequencing was performed on PBMCs. The clonotype originates from a woman between 50 and 59 years old with colorectal cancer. The chain has TRBV19 and TRBJ1-5; the match to TRBD1 covers 9 bases. CDR3 nucleotide sequence: TGTGCCAGTAGAAAGAGTGGACAGGGGTCAGATCAGCCCCAGCATTTT. Protein product: CASRKSGQGSDQPQHF.